This is a list of T cell receptor beta chains from one sample in a study of T cells in Graves' hyperthyroidism and ophthalmopathy. MiXCR, applied by TCRdb to the multiplex PCR reads, yields one record per CDR3 protein. The sample consists of about 500,000 distinct CDR3 sequences, 16% of them appearing once. Sequencing was performed on blood. The receptors were sampled from a woman between 18 and 29 years old with Graves' hyperthyroidism. The CDR3 runs from the conserved cysteine through the conserved F or W. The order of the fields is V gene, J gene, D gene, clone size, CDR3 protein, CDR3 DNA. D genes are given only for firm matches. Some rows mark clone size as missing; the rest say once, few, many or name a class of expanded clone.

V gene: TRBV11-2; J gene: TRBJ2-1; D gene: NA; clone size: many; CDR3 protein: CASSIGRNNEQFF; CDR3 DNA: TGTGCCAGCAGTATCGGCCGGAACAATGAGCAGTTCTTC
V gene: TRBV16; J gene: TRBJ2-7; D gene: TRBD1; clone size: few; CDR3 protein: CASSHSGTGPNEQYF; CDR3 DNA: TGTGCCAGCAGCCACTCCGGGACAGGTCCTAACGAGCAGTACTTC
V gene: TRBV7-2; J gene: TRBJ2-1; D gene: NA; clone size: NA; CDR3 protein: CASSLVGRGRGRNEQFF; CDR3 DNA: TGTGCCAGCAGCTTAGTAGGGAGGGGGAGGGGCCGGAATGAGCAGTTCTTC
V gene: TRBV20-1; J gene: TRBJ2-7; D gene: NA; clone size: many; CDR3 protein: CSARRGVFPYEQYF; CDR3 DNA: TGCAGTGCTAGAAGGGGGGTCTTCCCCTACGAGCAGTACTTC
V gene: TRBV7-9; J gene: TRBJ2-1; D gene: NA; clone size: NA; CDR3 protein: CASSLAAWDEQFF; CDR3 DNA: TGTGCCAGCAGCTTGGCGGCTTGGGATGAGCAGTTCTTC
V gene: TRBV4-3; J gene: TRBJ1-2; D gene: TRBD1; clone size: few; CDR3 protein: CASSRTGFGYTF; CDR3 DNA: TGCGCCAGCAGCCGGACAGGGTTCGGCTACACCTTC
V gene: TRBV15; J gene: TRBJ2-7; D gene: NA; clone size: few; CDR3 protein: CATSSTYRESYEQYF; CDR3 DNA: TGTGCCACCAGCAGTACTTACAGGGAATCCTACGAGCAGTACTTC
V gene: TRBV11-2; J gene: TRBJ1-1; D gene: NA; clone size: many; CDR3 protein: CASSYRLVNTEAFF; CDR3 DNA: TGTGCCAGCAGCTACCGCCTGGTGAACACTGAAGCTTTCTTT
V gene: TRBV12-3/TRBV12-4; J gene: TRBJ1-5; D gene: NA; clone size: many; CDR3 protein: CASSLGDWSNQPQHF; CDR3 DNA: TGTGCCAGCAGTTTGGGGGATTGGAGCAATCAGCCCCAGCATTTT
V gene: TRBV29-1; J gene: TRBJ2-5; D gene: NA; clone size: NA; CDR3 protein: CSAYGQTAYQETQYF; CDR3 DNA: TGCAGCGCATATGGACAGACAGCGTACCAAGAGACCCAGTACTTC
V gene: TRBV29-1; J gene: TRBJ2-7; D gene: NA; clone size: few; CDR3 protein: CSVELLNEQYF; CDR3 DNA: TGCAGCGTTGAGCTTTTGAACGAGCAGTACTTC
V gene: TRBV20-1; J gene: TRBJ2-3; D gene: NA; clone size: many; CDR3 protein: CSAPGTSSTDTQYF; CDR3 DNA: TGCAGTGCTCCCGGGACTTCGAGCACAGATACGCAGTATTTT
V gene: TRBV10-3; J gene: TRBJ1-4; D gene: NA; clone size: NA; CDR3 protein: CAISQGRNEKLFF; CDR3 DNA: TGTGCCATCAGCCAGGGACGGAATGAAAAACTGTTTTTT
V gene: TRBV6-2/TRBV6-3; J gene: TRBJ2-2; D gene: TRBD1; clone size: few; CDR3 protein: CASSRTGATGELFF; CDR3 DNA: TGTGCCAGCAGTCGGACAGGGGCCACCGGGGAGCTGTTTTTT
V gene: TRBV28; J gene: TRBJ2-7; D gene: NA; clone size: many; CDR3 protein: CASSLGSLFYEQYF; CDR3 DNA: TGTGCCAGCAGTTTGGGGTCATTATTCTACGAGCAGTACTTC
V gene: TRBV19; J gene: TRBJ1-1; D gene: NA; clone size: NA; CDR3 protein: CASSPRGRGYTEAFF; CDR3 DNA: TGTGCCAGTAGTCCGCGAGGCCGGGGGTACACTGAAGCTTTCTTT